This entry concerns a single T cell receptor (beta chain). The antigen is unknown. The source of the sample is a study of Ad26.COV2.S vaccination and SARS-CoV-2 variants. Whole-study context: Enrollment placed the donor in the COV1001 Ad26.COV2.S trial arm.

Here immunoSEQ multiplex PCR was the method, and the copy in TCRdb shows in-frame clones only, minus some. Among roughly 400,000 clones, about 88% were seen once, and the ten largest hold around 1.9%. Study-wide findings and caveats: Reportedly, after vaccination the spike-specific CD8+ and CD4+ T cell responses displayed substantial breadth.

Treatment: 19 received Ad26.COV2.S at low or high dose, single or two shots; a few received placebo; per-sample allocation not given. Day 63 after the first injection of vaccine or placebo was the sampling time. This TCR came from a person aged 18 to 59 who received the Ad26.COV2.S COVID-19 vaccine or a placebo. Specimen: peripheral blood, collected in a trial of Ad26.COV2.S vaccine versus placebo.

The CDR3 loop reads CASSIEAGGSYEQYF. The DNA for the CDR3 is TGTGCCAGTAGTATAGAAGCAGGGGGAAGTTACGAGCAGTACTTC. The J gene is TRBJ2-7, the V gene TRBV19, with TRBD1 identical over 7 bases. With V trimmed by 0 bases and J by 4 bases, 6 bases remained unmatched. Germline CDR1 is LNHDA and CDR2 is SQIVND (reference sequence). CDR3 length: 15 amino acids.